Given below is one T cell receptor beta chain in context. These data are taken from a study of blood T cell repertoires in COVID-19. CDR3 length: 19 amino acids. Looked up from germline, CDR1 is SGHDT and CDR2 is YYEEEE. Losses at the gene ends were 2 bases for V and 4 bases for J; bases not matched to a gene: 13. Only in-frame clones appear in the TCRdb table, and some are missing; sequencing was by immunoSEQ multiplex PCR. The table shows approximately 47,000 clones, with around nine tenths occurring only once. The receptor was derived from a man aged 70 or older with active COVID-19. The chain is built from TRBV5-6 and TRBJ2-2; 11 bases fit TRBD2. Sequencing was performed on peripheral blood. CDR3 residues: CASSLPGLAATLVTGELFF. CDR3 DNA: TGTGCCAGCAGCTTACCGGGACTAGCGGCTACACTCGTCACCGGGGAGCTGTTTTTT.